This is a list of T cell receptor beta chains from one sample in a study of early T cells in non-severe SARS-CoV-2 infection. Via MiXCR, TCRdb re-called the 5' RACE reads, giving one row per CDR3 protein. The repertoire includes tens of thousands of distinct CDR3 sequences, roughly 12% of them detected once, and over 3% sits in the top ten. The sample taken for sequencing was whole blood. The receptors derive from an adult who was a healthcare worker with PCR-confirmed SARS-CoV-2 infection or an uninfected control (not recorded which). Each CDR3 is given with its conserved first and last residue. The D gene is left open where the match is weak. Clone size appears in some rows only: once, few, many, or a class for an expanded clone.

TRBJ1-4 | TRBV18 | many | NA | CASSPPMGANEKLFF | TGTGCCAGCTCACCACCGATGGGGGCTAATGAAAAACTGTTTTTT
TRBJ1-1 | TRBV7-9 | NA | NA | CASRAGQREAFF | TGTGCCAGCAGGGCCGGACAGCGTGAAGCTTTCTTT
TRBJ2-7 | TRBV20-1 | many | TRBD2 | CSAHLAGGPRSYEQYF | TGCAGTGCTCACCTGGCGGGAGGGCCTCGCTCCTACGAGCAGTACTTC
TRBJ2-5 | TRBV7-2 | NA | NA | CASRTFGGTQYF | TGTGCCAGCAGAACGTTTGGAGGGACCCAGTACTTC
TRBJ2-3 | TRBV11-2 | few | NA | CASSWENTDTQYF | TGTGCCAGCAGCTGGGAGAACACAGATACGCAGTATTTT
TRBJ1-2 | TRBV28 | few | NA | CASSLDSYGYTF | TGTGCCAGCAGTTTGGACAGCTATGGCTACACCTTC
TRBJ1-5 | TRBV29-1 | many | NA | CSVRSQSNQPQHF | TGCAGCGTTCGGTCACAGAGCAATCAGCCCCAGCATTTT
TRBJ2-7 | TRBV30 | many | NA | CAWSHGGASEQYF | TGTGCCTGGAGTCATGGGGGGGCGAGCGAGCAGTACTTC
TRBJ2-1 | TRBV18 | many | NA | CASSFEGGSGDYNEQFF | TGTGCCAGCTCGTTCGAGGGGGGTAGCGGAGATTACAATGAGCAGTTCTTC
TRBJ2-7 | TRBV6-5 | few | TRBD2 | CASSYGASGRAVYEQYF | TGTGCCAGCAGTTACGGGGCTAGCGGGAGGGCCGTCTACGAGCAGTACTTC
TRBJ2-7 | TRBV6-1 | many | NA | CASSDLYEQYF | TGTGCCAGCAGTGACCTCTACGAGCAGTACTTC
TRBJ2-1 | TRBV5-4 | NA | NA | CASSSPVGSYNEQFF | TGTGCCAGCAGCTCCCCTGTTGGCAGCTACAATGAGCAGTTCTTC
TRBJ2-1 | TRBV5-1 | NA | TRBD2 | CASSYGLAGPEQFF | TGCGCCAGCAGCTACGGACTAGCGGGACCTGAGCAGTTCTTC
TRBJ2-3 | TRBV7-8 | many | NA | CASSLAGDTDTQYF | TGTGCCAGCAGCTTAGCGGGAGACACAGATACGCAGTATTTT
TRBJ2-7 | TRBV5-8 | few | NA | CASSPRGSREQYF | TGTGCCAGCAGCCCCCGGGGCTCAAGAGAGCAGTACTTC
TRBJ1-2 | TRBV28 | few | TRBD1 | CASSLGTGIYGYTF | TGTGCCAGCAGTTTAGGGACAGGGATCTATGGCTACACCTTC
TRBJ2-7 | TRBV5-1 | few | NA | CASSTSGNSYEQYF | TGCGCCAGCAGCACCTCAGGGAACAGCTACGAGCAGTACTTC
TRBJ2-5 | TRBV12-3/TRBV12-4 | few | TRBD2 | CASSTSRVLAGGQRAQYF | TGTGCCAGCAGTACAAGCAGGGTCCTAGCGGGGGGCCAAAGGGCCCAGTACTTC
TRBJ1-1 | TRBV5-1 | few | NA | CASSLGQPNTEAFF | TGCGCCAGCAGCTTGGGCCAGCCGAACACTGAAGCTTTCTTT
TRBJ1-2 | TRBV4-1 | many | TRBD1 | CASSQTGAVYGYTF | TGCGCCAGCAGCCAAACAGGGGCCGTCTATGGCTACACCTTC
TRBJ1-6 | TRBV12-3/TRBV12-4 | NA | NA | CASSLAHGNSPLHF | TGTGCCAGCAGTTTAGCGCACGGGAATTCACCCCTCCACTTT
TRBJ1-6 | TRBV7-8 | many | NA | CASSLADTVRSYNSPLHF | TGTGCCAGCAGCTTAGCTGACACTGTCAGATCCTATAATTCACCCCTCCACTTT
TRBJ2-7 | TRBV6-2/TRBV6-3 | many | NA | CASSWDSSYEQYF | TGTGCCAGCAGTTGGGACTCCTCCTACGAGCAGTACTTC
TRBJ2-1 | TRBV6-2/TRBV6-3 | many | TRBD2 | CASSSTSGRSYEQFF | TGTGCCAGCAGTTCCACTAGCGGGAGGTCCTATGAGCAGTTCTTC
TRBJ1-1 | TRBV7-3 | NA | NA | CASSLTGAGFDTEAFF | TGTGCCAGCAGCTTAACTGGTGCTGGGTTTGACACTGAAGCTTTCTTT
TRBJ2-7 | TRBV2 | NA | NA | CASRTGSVSYEQYF | TGTGCCAGCAGAACAGGGTCCGTCTCCTACGAGCAGTACTTC
TRBJ2-1 | TRBV5-1 | few | TRBD2 | CASSSGAGGLNEQFF | TGCGCCAGCAGCTCAGGCGCGGGAGGGTTAAATGAGCAGTTCTTC
TRBJ2-7 | TRBV20-1 | NA | NA | CSARGATGSLMPYEQYF | TGCAGTGCTAGGGGGGCGACAGGTTCCTTAATGCCCTACGAGCAGTACTTC
TRBJ1-5 | TRBV7-2 | few | TRBD1 | CASSSQGGRNQPQHF | TGTGCCAGCAGCTCACAGGGGGGGCGGAATCAGCCCCAGCATTTT
TRBJ1-1 | TRBV9 | many | NA | CASSVDGNPLNTEAFF | TGTGCCAGCAGCGTAGATGGGAACCCCTTGAACACTGAAGCTTTCTTT
TRBJ2-1 | TRBV6-2/TRBV6-3 | few | NA | CASSYILGANEQFF | TGTGCCAGCAGTTACATTCTAGGGGCGAATGAGCAGTTCTTC
TRBJ2-1 | TRBV5-5 | NA | TRBD2 | CASSLISGSLNEQFF | TGTGCCAGCAGCTTGATTAGCGGGAGTTTGAATGAGCAGTTCTTC
TRBJ2-5 | TRBV29-1 | few | TRBD2 | CSGSGLAGKETQYF | TGCAGCGGGTCCGGACTAGCGGGTAAAGAGACCCAGTACTTC